The next 28 T cell receptor beta chains were all read from a single sample in a study of CD8+CD57+ T cells in acquired aplastic anemia. Genomic DNA provided the template from which TCR beta VDJ and CDR3 profiles were obtained. TCRdb reprocessed the reads via MiXCR and lists one record per CDR3 protein. The sample lists just over 200,000 distinct CDR3 sequences, 60% to 80% occurring once. Individuals selected for sequencing had exhibited CD8+CD57+ cell expansion on flow cytometry. Sequenced input: sorted CD4+, CD8+, or CD8+CD57+ T cells (not recorded which) from PBMCs. The receptors come from a human donor with aplastic anemia.

The V call is TRBV7-2, the J call TRBJ1-3, with a weak D call TRBD1 (6 bases). Trimming removed 7 bases from V and 3 bases from J, with 16 bases in between. CDR3 length: 15 residues. CDR1 and CDR2 (germline): SGHTA, FQGNSA. DNA of the CDR3: TGTGCCAGCACCCCACAGGGTACAAGTGGAAACACCATATATTTT. This sequence encodes CASTPQGTSGNTIYF.

The J gene is TRBJ2-7, the V gene TRBV11-1; 7 bases fit TRBD1. Losses at the gene ends were 6 bases for V and 2 bases for J; bases not matched to a gene: 13. CDR1 is SGHAT and CDR2 is FQDESV in the germline V gene (reference sequence). The CDR3 runs to 16 residues. The CDR3 loop reads CASRNSGTEATYEQYF. CDR3 bases: TGTGCCAGCAGAAACTCCGGGACAGAAGCAACCTACGAGCAGTACTTC.

The chain is built from TRBV12-5 and TRBJ2-1; 9 bases are a match to TRBD2. With 4 bases clipped from V and 8 bases from J, the junction kept 6 bases outside the gene matches. CDR1 is LGHNT, CDR2 FRNRAP, per germline. This CDR3 comprises 14 residues. CDR3 in amino acids: CASGSLAGMDEQFF. CDR3 sequence (DNA): TGTGCTAGTGGTTCCCTAGCGGGAATGGATGAGCAGTTCTTC.

The chain combines TRBV3-1 with TRBJ1-1; possibly TRBD1 for D (6 bases). The CDR3 totals 14 residues. V gave up 4 bases and J gave up 5 bases, with 14 bases separating them. Germline CDR1 and CDR2: LGHDT and YNNKEL (reference sequence). CDR3: CASSPVNQGTEAFF. The CDR3 DNA reads TGTGCCAGCAGCCCGGTCAACCAGGGGACTGAAGCTTTCTTT.

With respect to this clonotype: A single base separates this from a much larger clone, so it may be a read error. Because the CDR3 is missing its conserved closing phenylalanine or tryptophan, this is likely a read error. V and J are TRBV4-1 and TRBJ2-3, with TRBD2 identical over 12 bases. The CDR3 contains 15 residues. Germline CDR1 MGHRA, CDR2 YSYEKL. After removal of 4 bases from V and 5 bases from J, the junction contained 4 bases not matched to a gene. In DNA, the CDR3 is TGCGCCAGCAGCCGCACTAGCGGGGGGAGAGATACGCAGTATTGT. It specifies CASSRTSGGRDTQYC.

The V and J genes are TRBV25-1 and TRBJ1-1; 9 bases are shared with TRBD1. CDR3 size: 13 residues. V was pared by 5 bases and J by 11 bases, with 9 bases of the junction left unmatched. CDR1 and CDR2 (germline): MGHDK, SYGVNS. The CDR3 region is CASSIRDRVEAFF. CDR3 bases: TGTGCCAGCAGTATCCGGGACAGGGTGGAGGCTTTCTTT.

In this sample, this clonotype turned up a few times. This chain connects TRBV24-1 to TRBJ2-3; the D is unclear. This CDR3 has 14 residues. CDR1 is KGHDR, CDR2 SFDVKD, per germline. V lost 2 bases and J lost 3, with 8 bases in between. The CDR3 reads CATSDSAFTDTQYF. Here the CDR3 DNA reads TGTGCCACCAGTGATTCAGCCTTTACAGATACGCAGTATTTT.

With regard to this clonotype: The junction departs from the called germline gene at one end, perhaps through a read error. The chain has TRBV10-1 and TRBJ2-1; possible D gene TRBD2, 5 bases. Germline values: CDR1 WNHNN, CDR2 SYGVQD (reference sequence). This CDR3 comprises 15 residues. CDR3 region: CATSAGESKGNEQSF. CDR3 sequence (DNA): TGCGCCACCTCGGCTGGGGAGTCTAAGGGCAATGAGCAGTCCTTC.

This sequence joins TRBV20-1 and TRBJ2-7; D is perhaps TRBD2 (6 bases). The germline CDR1 and CDR2 sequences are DFQATT and SNEGSKA (reference sequence). The CDR3 is 13 amino acids. Trimming pared 6 bases from V and 4 bases from J, leaving 16 bases between. The CDR3 DNA reads as TGCAGTGCCCCATCGGGAGCTGGGTACGAGCAGTACTTC. This codes for CSAPSGAGYEQYF.

This clonotype was counted ten times or more. The gene calls are TRBV11-2 and TRBJ1-1; no firm D call. The CDR3 covers 12 residues. Trimming stripped 5 bases from V and 6 bases from J, with 10 bases between. The V gene's germline CDR1 is SGHAT and CDR2 FQNNGV. The CDR3 sequence: CASSPTLAEAFF. DNA of the CDR3: TGTGCCAGCAGCCCAACCTTGGCTGAAGCTTTCTTT.

The chain recombines TRBV5-6 with TRBJ2-2, with D perhaps matching TRBD1 (5 bases). V was trimmed by 2 bases and J by 6 bases, leaving 11 bases between them. CDR3 length equals 14 residues. CDR1 is SGHDT, CDR2 YYEEEE, per germline. CDR3 sequence: CASSFPRVAGELFF. CDR3 DNA sequence: TGTGCCAGCAGCTTTCCCAGGGTAGCCGGGGAGCTGTTTTTT.

V gene TRBV7-9 combines with J gene TRBJ1-1; D is uncertain. Germline CDR1 reads SEHNR; CDR2 reads FQNEAQ (reference sequence). Trimming cost V 0 bases and J 2 bases, with 10 bases left between them. The CDR3 extends over 15 amino acids. The CDR3: CASSLAGQTNTEAFF. In DNA form, the CDR3 reads TGTGCCAGCAGCTTAGCGGGCCAGACCAACACTGAAGCTTTCTTT.

The chain is built from TRBV19 and TRBJ2-7, with D tentatively TRBD1 or TRBD2 (5 bases each). Germline-derived CDR1 and CDR2 are LNHDA and SQIVND (reference sequence). V gave up 7 bases and J gave up 3 bases, with 16 bases separating them. The CDR3 has 14 amino acids. The CDR3 DNA reads as TGTGCCAGTAAGCCGACAGTGGGGGTCTACGAGCAGTACTTC. It encodes CASKPTVGVYEQYF.

V usage is TRBV15 and J usage is TRBJ1-3; no reliable D call. CDR1 and CDR2 from the germline V gene are LNHNV and YYDKDF (reference sequence). The CDR3 runs to 12 residues. Between the trimmed V and J ends, which lost 0 bases and 6 bases, there was a span of 3 bases. CDR3 nucleotide sequence: TGTGCCACCAGCAGAGACCAAAACACCATATATTTT. Translation: CATSRDQNTIYF.

CDR3 region: CSARQGSGNQPQHF. CDR3 nucleotide sequence: TGCAGTGCTAGACAGGGTAGTGGCAATCAGCCCCAGCATTTT. The chain joins TRBV20-1 to TRBJ1-5; maybe TRBD1 (5 bases). The CDR3 runs 14 residues. CDR1 DFQATT and CDR2 SNEGSKA come from the germline V gene (reference sequence). V was shortened by 2 bases and J by 2 bases, with 10 bases between the two germline ends.

In its sample, this clonotype was seen many times. The CDR3, as DNA: TGTGCCAGTAGCCAGGACAGCCCGGGCACTGAAGCTTTCTTT. Protein: CASSQDSPGTEAFF. This chain joins TRBV19 and TRBJ1-1; tentative D call: TRBD1 (6 bases). This CDR3 region has 14 residues. V was pared by 6 bases and J by 4 bases, with 15 bases between. Germline V gene sequence: CDR1 LNHDA, CDR2 SQIVND (reference sequence). The entire variable domain, with the rest obtained from reference TRBV19 and TRBJ1-1, is as follows: DGGITQSPKYLFRKEGQNVTLSCEQNLNHDAMYWYRQDPGQGLRLIYYSQIVNDFQKGDIAEGYSVSREKKESFPLTVTSAQKNPTAFYLCASSQDSPGTEAFFGQGTRLTVV.

The chain combines TRBV3-1 with TRBJ2-3, with TRBD2 matching over 7 bases. The CDR3 loop spans 16 amino acids. Germline lookup yields CDR1 LGHDT and CDR2 YNNKEL (reference sequence). V shed 4 bases and J 2 bases; nucleotides not matched to a gene: 9. The CDR3 loop reads CASSRFAGEVTDTQYF. The CDR3 DNA is TGTGCCAGCAGCCGTTTTGCGGGGGAGGTCACAGATACGCAGTATTTT.

The chain employs TRBV7-3 and TRBJ2-1; TRBD2 agrees at 7 bases. The CDR3 sequence is 16 residues long. Unmatched junction bases numbered 6, after V lost 2 bases and J lost 2 bases. Germline values: CDR1 SGHTA, CDR2 FQGTGA. CDR3 protein: CASSLYPSGAYNEQFF. CDR3 coding DNA: TGTGCCAGCAGCTTATATCCCAGCGGGGCCTACAATGAGCAGTTCTTC.

This clonotype has only a few counts. The rearrangement joins TRBV24-1 to TRBJ1-2, with TRBD1 matching over 8 bases. There are 15 residues in the CDR3. Germline V gene data show CDR1 as KGHDR and CDR2 as SFDVKD. Losses at the gene ends were 3 bases for V and 3 bases for J; bases not matched to a gene: 5. The CDR3 nucleotides read TGTGCCACCAGTGATCCGGGACAGGCCTACTATGGCTACACCTTC. It yields the protein CATSDPGQAYYGYTF.

This clonotype has more than one count but fewer than ten. V usage is TRBV2 and J usage is TRBJ1-5, with 8 bases matching TRBD1. CDR3 length: 13 amino acids. The trim removed 8 bases at V and 6 bases at J, leaving 6 bases unmatched. The germline CDR1 and CDR2 sequences are SNHLY and FYNNEI. CDR3 sequence: CASLGQGTQPQHF. As DNA, the CDR3 is TGTGCCAGCCTCGGACAGGGTACTCAGCCCCAGCATTTT.

The J gene is TRBJ1-5, the V gene TRBV20-1, with D unclear. Deletions cut 6 bases from V and 3 bases from J, with 15 bases between. The CDR3 runs to 14 residues. CDR1 and CDR2 (germline): DFQATT, SNEGSKA (reference sequence). The CDR3 loop is CSATPGQNNQPQHF. DNA of the CDR3: TGCAGTGCCACTCCCGGGCAGAACAATCAGCCCCAGCATTTT.

V and J are TRBV7-9 and TRBJ1-1; 7 bases match TRBD1. The CDR3 covers 13 residues. Looked up from germline, CDR1 is SEHNR and CDR2 is FQNEAQ (reference sequence). Trimming at V came to 3 bases and at J to 7 bases, leaving 5 bases not matched to a gene. The chain's CDR3 is CASSLGTAHEAFF. CDR3 DNA: TGTGCCAGCAGCTTGGGGACAGCCCATGAAGCTTTCTTT.

The gene calls are TRBV7-6 and TRBJ2-7; 9 bases fit TRBD1. Per the germline V gene, CDR1 is SGHVS and CDR2 is FNYEAQ. CDR3 length equals 15 residues. V trimming: 5 bases; J trimming: 7 bases; junction bases outside the gene matches: 12. CDR3 region: CASSPDVWDREEQYF. The CDR3 nucleotides read TGTGCCAGCAGCCCGGACGTTTGGGACAGGGAAGAGCAGTACTTC.

The chain has TRBV7-3 and TRBJ1-2; TRBD1 matches 7 bases. The V and J ends lost 3 bases and 5 bases, in that order; junction bases with no gene match: 3. This CDR3 comprises 13 residues. Germline V gives CDR1 SGHTA, CDR2 FQGTGA. CDR3 in amino acids: CASSLGQRYGYTF. In DNA form, the CDR3 reads TGTGCCAGCAGCTTGGGACAGCGATATGGCTACACCTTC.

The rearrangement links TRBV13 to TRBJ1-4; D is unclear. The CDR3 is 12 amino acids. The V gene's germline CDR1 is PRHDT and CDR2 FYEKMQ (reference sequence). Trimming stripped 6 bases from V and 11 bases from J, with 13 bases between. For the CDR3, the DNA is TGTGCCAGCAGTTTCACGACGGGGAAACTGTTTTTT. It codes for CASSFTTGKLFF.

This clonotype was recorded a few times. The chain combines TRBV7-8 with TRBJ1-6; no definite D call. Germline lookup yields CDR1 SGHVS and CDR2 FQNEAQ. The ends were cut back, 5 bases at V and 13 bases at J, with 15 bases in the middle. This CDR3 spans 13 amino acids. In DNA, the CDR3 is TGTGCCAGCAGCCCGGCTGTATTCACTCCCCTCCACTTT. Protein product: CASSPAVFTPLHF.

This chain connects TRBV15 to TRBJ1-2; D is possibly TRBD1 (5 bases). Germline CDR1 LNHNV, CDR2 YYDKDF (reference sequence). The length of the CDR3 is 19 residues. Trimming took 1 base from V and 4 from J, leaving 25 bases between them. The CDR3 loop is CATSRVNTGPQTLVYGYTF. The CDR3 DNA reads TGTGCCACCAGCAGAGTCAACACAGGACCGCAGACTCTGGTCTATGGCTACACCTTC.

Note on this clonotype: Lacking the conserved final phenylalanine or tryptophan, this CDR3 likely reflects a read error. The V gene is TRBV7-8, the J gene TRBJ1-6; D is perhaps TRBD1 (5 bases). The CDR3 runs to 14 residues. Trimming took 4 bases from V and 10 from J, leaving 14 bases between them. Per germline, CDR1 SGHVS and CDR2 FQNEAQ. CDR3 sequence: CASSSQGRGSPLHL. Written as DNA, the CDR3 is TGTGCCAGCAGCTCGCAGGGTCGTGGGTCACCCCTCCACCTT.